This TCR beta chain was documented in a study of shared clonotypes between healthy human individuals. Several immunoSEQ 96-well plates shared each subset's DNA, each plate a replicate. Assay used: immunoSEQ multiplex PCR; TCRdb lists only in-frame clones, some missing. The sample lists about 2.4 million clones; 93% were seen once. Source material: naive CD4+ T cells from PBMCs. The sample's subset: CD45RA+ positively selected. This clonotype was sampled from a man aged 18 to 29 in good health. Some clones in this sample may be carry-over from other donors' samples.

The CDR3 spells CASSEAEGLRMFF. The CDR3 DNA is TGTGCCAGCAGTGAAGCAGAGGGACTCAGGATGTTCTTC. J is TRBJ2-1 and V is TRBV6-1; D is perhaps TRBD2 (6 bases). The germline V and J ends were trimmed by 0 bases and 15 bases, with 15 bases remaining between them. This CDR3 region has 13 residues. CDR1 is MNHNS, CDR2 SASEGT, per germline.